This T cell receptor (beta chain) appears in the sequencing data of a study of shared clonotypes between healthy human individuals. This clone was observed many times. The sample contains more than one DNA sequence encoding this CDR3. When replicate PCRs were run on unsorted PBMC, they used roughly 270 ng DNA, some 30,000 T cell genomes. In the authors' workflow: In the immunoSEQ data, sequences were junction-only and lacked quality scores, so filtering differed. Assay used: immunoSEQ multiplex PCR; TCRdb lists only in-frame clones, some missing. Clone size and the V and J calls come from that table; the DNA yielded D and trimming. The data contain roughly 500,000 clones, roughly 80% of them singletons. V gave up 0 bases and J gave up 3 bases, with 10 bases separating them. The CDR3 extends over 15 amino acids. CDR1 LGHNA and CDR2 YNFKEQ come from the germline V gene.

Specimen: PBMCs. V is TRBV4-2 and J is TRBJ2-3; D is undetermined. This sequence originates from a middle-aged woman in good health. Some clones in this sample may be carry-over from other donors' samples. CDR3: CASSQESTATDTQYF. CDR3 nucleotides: TGTGCCAGCAGCCAAGAAAGTACAGCAACAGATACGCAGTATTTT.